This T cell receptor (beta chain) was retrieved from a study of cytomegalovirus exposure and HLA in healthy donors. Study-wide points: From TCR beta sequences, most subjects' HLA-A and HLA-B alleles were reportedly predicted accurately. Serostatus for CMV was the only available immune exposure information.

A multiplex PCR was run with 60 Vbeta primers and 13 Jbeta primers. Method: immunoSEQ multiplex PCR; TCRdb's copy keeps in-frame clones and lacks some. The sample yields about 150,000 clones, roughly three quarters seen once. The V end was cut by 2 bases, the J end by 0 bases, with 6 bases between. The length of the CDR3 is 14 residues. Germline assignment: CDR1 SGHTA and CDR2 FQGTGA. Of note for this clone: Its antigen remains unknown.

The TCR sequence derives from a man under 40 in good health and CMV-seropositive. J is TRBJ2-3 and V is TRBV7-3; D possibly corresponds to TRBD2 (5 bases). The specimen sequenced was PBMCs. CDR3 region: CASSLRGSTDTQYF. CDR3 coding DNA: TGTGCCAGCAGCTTACGCGGGAGCACAGATACGCAGTATTTT.